Following are 6 T cell receptor beta chains from one sample sequenced in a study of blood T cell repertoires in COVID-19. TCRdb's table, derived via immunoSEQ multiplex PCR, lists solely in-frame clones and lacks some. This sample has fewer than 15,000 clones, with roughly 89% found just once. Sequencing was done on a sample of peripheral blood. The receptors here all came from a woman in her 70s in a cohort sampled during active or convalescent COVID-19.

V gene TRBV12-3 or TRBV12-4 combines with J gene TRBJ2-7; 7 nucleotides line up with TRBD1. The CDR3 spans 13 residues. The trim removed 6 bases at V and 0 bases at J, leaving 2 bases unmatched. The CDR3 sequence is CASRRDSSYEQYF. The CDR3 bases are TGTGCCAGCAGGAGGGACAGCTCCTACGAGCAGTACTTC.

V is TRBV13 and J is TRBJ1-1; 11 bases fit TRBD1. The CDR3 has 14 amino acids. From germline, CDR1 is PRHDT and CDR2 FYEKMQ (reference sequence). J was trimmed by 3 bases and V by 5 bases; bases with no gene match: 2. CDR3 in DNA: TGTGCCAGCAGCCAGGGACAGGGGGACACTGAAGCTTTCTTT. Encoded protein: CASSQGQGDTEAFF.

The V and J genes are TRBV29-1 and TRBJ2-2; the D gene is possibly TRBD1 (6 bases). The V end lost 6 bases, the J end lost 3 bases, and 20 bases lay between the germline ends. From germline, CDR1 is SQVTM and CDR2 ANQGSEA. This CDR3 has 16 residues. The CDR3 DNA sequence: TGCAGCGTAAAATTAACCGGGACAAAGTACACCGGGGAGCTGTTTTTT. This encodes CSVKLTGTKYTGELFF.

V is TRBV9 and J is TRBJ1-4; no clear D gene. Germline lookup yields CDR1 SGDLS and CDR2 YYNGEE. This CDR3 is 15 amino acids long. With 0 bases removed from V and 4 bases from J, the gap between germline ends came to 10 bases. The CDR3 bases are TGTGCCAGCAGCGTAGAAACAGATGATAATGAAAAACTGTTTTTT. Translation: CASSVETDDNEKLFF.

This clone was detected only once. V usage is TRBV28 and J usage is TRBJ2-1; the match to TRBD2 covers 9 bases. Germline CDR1 reads MDHEN; CDR2 reads SYDVKM. CDR3 length equals 16 residues. The J segment lost 4 bases and the V segment lost 5 bases, leaving 9 bases of the junction unmatched. The DNA of the CDR3 is TGTGCCAGCAGTCCACATAGCGGGGGAGATTACAATGAGCAGTTCTTC. This codes for CASSPHSGGDYNEQFF. Full variable domain (rest looked up from reference TRBV28 and TRBJ2-1): DVKVTQSSRYLVKRTGEKVFLECVQDMDHENMFWYRQDPGLGLRLIYFSYDVKMKEKGDIPEGYSVSREKKERFSLILESASTNQTSMYLCASSPHSGGDYNEQFFGPGTRLTVL.

This chain joins TRBV5-1 and TRBJ1-4; the match to TRBD1 covers 8 bases. With V trimmed by 4 bases and J by 3 bases, 8 bases remained unmatched. This CDR3 contains 16 residues. The germline gives CDR1 SGHRS, CDR2 YFSETQ. CDR3 DNA sequence: TGCGCCAGCAGCAACACACCGGGACAGGCTAATGAAAAACTGTTTTTT. Translation: CASSNTPGQANEKLFF.